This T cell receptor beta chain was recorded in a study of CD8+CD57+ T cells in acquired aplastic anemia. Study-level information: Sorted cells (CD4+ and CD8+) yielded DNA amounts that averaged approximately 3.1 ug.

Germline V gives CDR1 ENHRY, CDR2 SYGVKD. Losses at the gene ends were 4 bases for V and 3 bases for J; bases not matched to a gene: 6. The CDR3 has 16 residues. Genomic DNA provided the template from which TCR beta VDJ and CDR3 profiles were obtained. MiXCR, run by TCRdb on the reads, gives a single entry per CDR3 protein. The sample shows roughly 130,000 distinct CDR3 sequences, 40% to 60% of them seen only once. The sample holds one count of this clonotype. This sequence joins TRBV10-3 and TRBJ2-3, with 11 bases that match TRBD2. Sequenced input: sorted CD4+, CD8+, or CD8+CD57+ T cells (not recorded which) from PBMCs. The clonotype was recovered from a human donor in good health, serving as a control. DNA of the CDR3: TGTGCCATCAGTGGTTCTAGCGGGGGGCCTACAGATACGCAGTATTTT. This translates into CAISGSSGGPTDTQYF.